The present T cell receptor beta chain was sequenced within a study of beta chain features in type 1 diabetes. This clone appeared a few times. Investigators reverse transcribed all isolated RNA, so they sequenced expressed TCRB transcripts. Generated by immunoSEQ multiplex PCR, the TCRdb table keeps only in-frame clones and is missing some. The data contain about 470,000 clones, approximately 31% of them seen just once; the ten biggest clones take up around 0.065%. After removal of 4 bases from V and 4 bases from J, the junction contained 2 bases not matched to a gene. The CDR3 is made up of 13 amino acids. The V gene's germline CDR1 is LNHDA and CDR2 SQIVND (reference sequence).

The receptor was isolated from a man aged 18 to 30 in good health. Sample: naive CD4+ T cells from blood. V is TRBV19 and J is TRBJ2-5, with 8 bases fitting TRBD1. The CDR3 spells CASSTGQGETQYF. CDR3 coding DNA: TGTGCCAGTAGTACCGGACAGGGAGAGACCCAGTACTTC.